This entry describes one T cell receptor (beta chain). Within its sample, this clonotype is medium-sized (0.01 to 0.1%). The antigen this receptor binds is unknown. Qualities for individual bases were not recorded, and no much larger clone is one base off. After antiretroviral therapy began, follow-up blood was collected from HIV-infected patients roughly three months, about 14 weeks, later. Whole blood was used without cell fractionation, so all unsorted peripheral T cells were reflected in the repertoire. A roughly 2.5 ml sample of peripheral blood was drawn into Tempus tubes for RNA extraction. Treatment interruptions were among the grounds for excluding patients from enrollment, as were febrile or AIDS-related illness, tumors, hepatitis B or C coinfection, immunomodulatory therapy and recent vaccination. The TURBO-DNase kit was used to remove leftover genomic DNA, and GLOBINclear was used to deplete globin mRNA.

Approximately 0.5 ug RNA was reverse transcribed with SuperScript III using primers against the alpha and beta constant regions. Separate alpha and beta chain libraries were made by chain-specific third strand synthesis with multiplexing indices. In the protocol, all rearrangements within a chain were amplified with a single primer pair so that primer bias was avoided, and molecular barcodes were added to each cDNA molecule. Purified cDNA was joined by T4 RNA Ligase 1 to a 5' RACE adapter carrying a random hexamer and the SP2 sequencing primer site. With slow temperature ramps used to favor optimal annealing, second strand synthesis was primed from the SP2 site with Phusion polymerase. The 12-nucleotide barcode on each molecule comprised two random hexamer sequences, both introduced before amplification and concatenated. An amplification PCR of approximately 25 cycles with P5s and P7 primers came after a short first PCR that had added P5 and P7 adapter elements plus a second index. In total the libraries went through roughly 29 PCR cycles, after which the libraries were quantified on a Qubit, sized on a Bioanalyzer, and diluted to 4 to 5 nM. Normalized libraries were sequenced on an Illumina MiSeq with 2 x 250 paired-end kits. Reverse transcription reactions were cleaned up on MinElute columns and eluted into approximately 10 ul Tris-Cl. The adapter ligations were run for roughly 25 hours at 16 degrees C, and AMPure XP beads at a 1:1 ratio were afterwards used to clean them. In the source study's methods: Demultiplexed FASTQ files were processed with a modified Decombinator that output V, J, insert and barcode information. Sequences that shared a barcode but differed from the dominant sequence were treated as errors and discarded, and barcodes were clustered at Levenshtein distance 3 and counted to estimate the original cDNA molecules. For downstream analyses, the R packages ineq, vegan, igraph and RCytoscape were used, along with IMGT nomenclature and CDR3 definitions. V gene usage was computed over distinct sequences, each TCR counted once to avoid skew from clonal expansion. Similarity networks connected unique CDR3 amino acid sequences within a donor whenever two sequences differed by a single Levenshtein edit. Published HIV-specific CDR3s (around 100 alpha, 700 to 900 beta) and CMV-specific CDR3s (about twelve alpha, 253 beta) were assembled and queried against the repertoires. Random subsampling to size-matched repertoires demonstrated that the decreased diversity in patients did not result from their lower sequence numbers. TCRdb reworked the public reads: Q25 trimming with fastp, MiXCR clone assembly, productive beta chains retained. All rows with the same CDR3 protein become a single entry with the most common DNA and genes. TCRdb assigned the V and J calls; the authors' analysis was not used. A total of about 7,200 distinct CDR3 sequences appear in this sample, over 9.5% of them only once. The ten largest clonotypes hold less than 20% of the sample.

The data stem from a study of HIV-infected patients and healthy controls (dated by TCRdb to between 2014 and 2016). A note on the overall study: CD4 counts were modestly but significantly increased in about 85% of the 16 patients after three months of therapy, but they remained below normal ranges. No consistent shift in CD8 counts was seen during early therapy, whereas a slight rise was seen in the CD4:CD8 ratio. An undetectable viral load was attained by 11 of 16 patients by the second bleed and by all patients after a further year of therapy. Patients exhibited no overall T-cell lymphocytopenia, and total CDR3 counts per chain were not significantly different from those of controls. The study tested whether deep TCR repertoire sequencing of HIV patients' small blood samples could capture immune perturbation and reconstitution.

The paper's findings and limits, for the study overall: Alpha-chain CDR3s from MAIT cells appeared at high frequency in healthy controls but were severely depleted in HIV+ repertoires. Treated samples reflected only approximately three months of therapy, arguably too short to observe immune reconstitution given low adult thymic output. Mean usage differed significantly between HIV-infected patients and controls for eight alpha and eight beta V genes. Oligoclonality may be reflected in the significantly higher mean Gini indices of HIV-infected repertoires compared with controls. Donor HLA types were not determined in the study. HIV-associated CDR3s exhibited a significant reduction in frequency during therapy, whereas CMV-associated CDR3s exhibited no significant change, although the majority increased in frequency. Comparisons were complicated by unequal numbers of distinct sequences between patients and controls, and rare events from HIV-infected data were overweighted by size-matching. Pairing of alpha and beta chains was not determined in the samples. Healthy control repertoires showed roughly threefold more distinct CDR3s and higher Shannon diversity than untreated HIV+ repertoires. The study cohorts differed slightly in age and sex profile, but those differences did not account for the observed differences in diversity. The dynamics of distinct T-cell subpopulations could not be separated, and sequencing depth was restricted, because whole blood was used. Size-matched repertoire data did not replicate the apparent post-therapy recovery of the Gini index in HIV-infected patients. More CDR3s were shared between individuals among healthy controls than among HIV+ patients, as measured by Jaccard index and by the count of highly shared sequences. Processing included only sixteen HIV-infected individuals, and this was regarded by the authors as a major limit on how widely the findings apply.

V is reduced by 0 bases and J by 3 bases, leaving a spacing of 15 bases between them. For CDR1 and CDR2, the germline V gene (reference sequence) lists DFQATT and SNEGSKA. The CDR3 sequence holds 15 residues, the cysteine and phenylalanine included. Only the CDR3 part of the read is kept: 45 bases, read in frame from the first base. The source material was blood, sampled during antiretroviral therapy. This clonotype originated in an adult with HIV infection. Recombination linked TRBV20-1 to TRBJ2-7, with TRBD1 tentatively as D gene (5 bases match). The nucleotide sequence is given as TGCAGTGCTAGAGACCTGTCTTGGGGCGGCTACGAGCAGTACTTC. This sequence encodes CSARDLSWGGYEQYF.